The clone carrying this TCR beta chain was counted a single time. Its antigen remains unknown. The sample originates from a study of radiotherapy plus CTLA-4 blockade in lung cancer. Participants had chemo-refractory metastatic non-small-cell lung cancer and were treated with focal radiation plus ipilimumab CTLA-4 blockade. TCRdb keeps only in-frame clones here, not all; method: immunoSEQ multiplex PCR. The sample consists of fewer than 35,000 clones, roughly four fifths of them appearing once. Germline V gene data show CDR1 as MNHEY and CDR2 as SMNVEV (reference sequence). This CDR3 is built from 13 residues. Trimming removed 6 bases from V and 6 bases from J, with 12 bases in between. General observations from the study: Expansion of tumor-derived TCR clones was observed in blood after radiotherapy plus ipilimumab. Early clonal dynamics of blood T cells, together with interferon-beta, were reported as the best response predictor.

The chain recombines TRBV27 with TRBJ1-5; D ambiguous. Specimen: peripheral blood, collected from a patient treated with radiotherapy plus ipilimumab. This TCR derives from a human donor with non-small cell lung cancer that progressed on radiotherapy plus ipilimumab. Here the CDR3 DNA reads TGTGCCAGCAGCCTCCTCGGAGGTCAGCCCCAGCATTTT. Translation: CASSLLGGQPQHF.